These T cell receptor beta chains were read from a single sample in a study of blood T cell repertoires in COVID-19. TCRdb keeps only in-frame clones here, not all; method: immunoSEQ multiplex PCR. The table shows under 300,000 clones, with 88% occurring only once. The sample taken for sequencing was PBMCs or T cells enriched from blood (not recorded which). These receptors originate from a woman between 35 and 50 years old with acute COVID-19. The CDR3 runs from the conserved cysteine through the conserved F or W. A D gene is named only where the DNA matches it firmly. Where a row states a size, it is once, few, many or the class of an expanded clone; other rows omit it.

length	V	J	size	D	CDR3	DNA
16	TRBV24-1	TRBJ2-1	-	-	CATSDPGQISYNEQFF	TGTGCCACCAGTGATCCGGGACAAATCTCCTACAATGAGCAGTTCTTC
14	TRBV5-1	TRBJ1-1	-	-	CASSLAQGRPEAFF	TGCGCCAGCAGCTTGGCACAGGGAAGGCCTGAAGCTTTCTTT
14	TRBV2	TRBJ1-2	-	-	CASSELIANYGYTF	TGTGCCAGCAGTGAACTGATAGCTAACTATGGCTACACCTTC
11	TRBV4-1	TRBJ2-3	-	-	CASGASIGQYF	TGCGCCAGCGGGGCTTCAATTGGCCAGTATTTT
14	TRBV5-4	TRBJ2-2	-	-	CASRAGTQSGELFF	TGTGCCAGCAGAGCCGGGACACAGAGCGGGGAGCTGTTTTTT
13	TRBV19	TRBJ2-1	many	-	CASSIRSTHTQFF	TGTGCCAGTAGTATAAGGAGCACCCATACGCAGTTCTTC
14	TRBV14	TRBJ1-2	once	TRBD1	CASGPRTGNYGYTF	TGTGCCAGCGGGCCTAGGACAGGGAACTATGGCTACACCTTC
15	TRBV27	TRBJ1-2	once	TRBD1	CASSFRQGARYGYTF	TGTGCCAGCAGTTTCCGACAGGGGGCAAGGTATGGCTACACCTTC
16	TRBV24-1	TRBJ2-2	-	TRBD1	CATSDSGTGYTGELFF	TGTGCCACCAGTGATTCCGGGACAGGGTACACCGGGGAGCTGTTTTTT
15	TRBV10-2	TRBJ2-3	-	-	CASSSPKRSTDTQYF	TGCGCCAGCAGCTCCCCCAAGCGGAGCACAGATACGCAGTATTTT
17	TRBV5-5	TRBJ1-2	-	-	CASSTGGGRVSNYGYTF	TGTGCCAGCAGCACCGGCGGGGGAAGGGTGTCTAACTATGGCTACACCTTC
14	TRBV29-1	TRBJ2-7	-	TRBD1	CSVAGTALWSEQYF	TGCAGCGTGGCCGGGACAGCCCTCTGGAGCGAGCAGTACTTC
12	TRBV29-1	TRBJ1-1	few	TRBD1	CSVDGTATEAFF	TGCAGCGTTGACGGGACAGCCACTGAAGCTTTCTTT
14	TRBV3-1/TRBV3-2	TRBJ2-5	-	-	CASSPPQGLETQYF	TGTGCCAGCAGCCCCCCCCAGGGGCTGGAGACCCAGTACTTC
14	TRBV4-3	TRBJ2-5	-	-	CASSQVLRAETQYF	TGCGCCAGCAGCCAAGTCCTCAGGGCAGAGACCCAGTACTTC
13	TRBV23-1	TRBJ2-5	few	-	CASIRGSLETQYF	TGCGCCAGCATCCGGGGGAGTTTGGAGACCCAGTACTTC
15	TRBV4-3	TRBJ2-2	-	-	CASSQDMSNTGELFF	TGCGCCAGCAGCCAAGATATGAGTAACACCGGGGAGCTGTTTTTT
13	TRBV11-2	TRBJ1-1	-	-	CASSQPGNTEAFF	TGTGCCAGCAGCCAACCAGGGAACACTGAAGCTTTCTTT
15	TRBV6-5	TRBJ1-2	-	-	CASSSPGRGNYGYTF	TGTGCCAGCAGTTCCCCGGGACGGGGGAACTATGGCTACACCTTC
20	TRBV7-8	TRBJ2-3	-	TRBD2	CASSSPILTGTSGSRDTQYF	TGTGCCAGCAGCTCTCCCATCTTAACCGGGACTAGCGGGAGTAGGGATACGCAGTATTTT
15	TRBV5-8	TRBJ1-2	few	-	CASSLYQGRNYGYTF	TGTGCCAGCAGCTTGTATCAGGGGCGAAACTATGGCTACACCTTC
15	TRBV5-1	TRBJ2-1	-	TRBD1	CASSPGTGGGNEQFF	TGCGCCAGCAGCCCCGGGACAGGGGGGGGGAATGAGCAGTTCTTC
18	TRBV19	TRBJ1-5	-	TRBD1	CASSTSLGTVIGNQPQHF	TGTGCCAGTAGTACCAGTCTCGGGACAGTTATCGGCAATCAGCCCCAGCATTTT
15	TRBV7-2	TRBJ2-1	-	TRBD1	CASSIGWTGYNEQFF	TGTGCCAGCAGCATAGGATGGACAGGGTACAATGAGCAGTTCTTC
15	TRBV19	TRBJ1-5	-	TRBD1	CASSTGGAGNQPQHF	TGTGCCAGTAGTACAGGGGGCGCGGGGAATCAGCCCCAGCATTTT
15	TRBV3-1/TRBV3-2	TRBJ2-2	-	-	CASTPNVGGPGELFF	TGTGCCAGCACCCCTAACGTAGGGGGTCCCGGGGAGCTGTTTTTT
22	TRBV9	TRBJ1-2	-	-	CASSANLTTTEPHSTTRYGYTF	TGTGCCAGCAGCGCGAACCTAACTACAACGGAACCCCACTCCACAACCCGCTATGGCTACACCTTC
14	TRBV28	TRBJ2-1	-	TRBD2	CASISREAPNEQFF	TGTGCCAGCATTTCGCGGGAGGCCCCCAATGAGCAGTTCTTC
12	TRBV3-1/TRBV3-2	TRBJ1-1	-	-	CASSQERGVAFF	TGTGCCAGCAGCCAAGAACGGGGGGTAGCTTTCTTT
16	TRBV7-2	TRBJ1-2	-	TRBD1	CASSSAGRGWNYGYTF	TGTGCCAGCAGCTCTGCGGGCAGGGGGTGGAACTATGGCTACACCTTC
14	TRBV2	TRBJ1-5	-	-	CASSRLQGGQPQHF	TGTGCCAGCAGTCGGCTACAGGGTGGACAGCCCCAGCATTTT
16	TRBV15	TRBJ2-2	-	-	CATSRGSASPTGELFF	TGTGCCACCAGCAGAGGTTCCGCTAGCCCCACCGGGGAGCTGTTTTTT
15	TRBV6-5	TRBJ2-1	-	TRBD1	CASRIGQVTYNEQFF	TGTGCCAGCAGAATCGGACAGGTTACCTACAATGAGCAGTTCTTC
14	TRBV30	TRBJ2-2	-	-	CAWILKGYTGELFF	TGTGCCTGGATACTGAAGGGGTACACCGGGGAGCTGTTTTTT
13	TRBV11-2	TRBJ2-1	once	-	CASSLEGGREQFF	TGTGCCAGCAGCTTAGAAGGAGGTCGTGAGCAGTTCTTC
13	TRBV6-2/TRBV6-3	TRBJ1-2	-	TRBD1	CASSPDRVNGYTF	TGTGCCAGCAGCCCGGACAGGGTAAATGGCTACACCTTC
13	TRBV11-2	TRBJ1-4	-	-	CASSLGRAEKLFF	TGTGCCAGCAGCTTAGGCCGCGCTGAAAAACTGTTTTTT
14	TRBV19	TRBJ2-5	-	-	CASSIRERSETQYF	TGTGCCAGTAGTATACGGGAGAGGTCGGAGACCCAGTACTTC
16	TRBV7-2	TRBJ2-1	-	TRBD2	CASSLGGVAGYNEQFF	TGTGCCAGCAGCTTGGGGGGAGTAGCGGGGTACAATGAGCAGTTCTTC
12	TRBV6-2/TRBV6-3	TRBJ2-5	-	TRBD2	CASSTSEETQYF	TGTGCCAGCAGCACTAGCGAAGAGACCCAGTACTTC
13	TRBV7-2	TRBJ2-2	once	TRBD2	CASTLSGGGELFF	TGTGCCAGCACTCTTAGCGGGGGCGGGGAGCTGTTTTTT
16	TRBV24-1	TRBJ2-3	-	-	CATSGMSGSYTDTQYF	TGTGCCACCAGTGGTATGAGCGGGTCTTACACAGATACGCAGTATTTT
13	TRBV10-2	TRBJ1-5	-	-	CASMQTANQPQHF	TGCGCCAGCATGCAGACAGCTAATCAGCCCCAGCATTTT
13	TRBV12-3/TRBV12-4	TRBJ1-5	few	-	CASSRGERQPQHF	TGTGCCAGCAGCCGGGGGGAAAGGCAGCCCCAGCATTTT
12	TRBV11-2	TRBJ2-7	-	-	CASSFSRYEQYF	TGTGCCAGCAGCTTCTCTCGCTACGAGCAGTACTTC
16	TRBV6-5	TRBJ1-3	-	TRBD1	CASSYSGQGPGNTIYF	TGTGCCAGCAGTTACAGCGGACAGGGCCCTGGAAACACCATATATTTT